One and the same sample provided the 23 T cell receptor beta chains below, sequenced in a study of T-cell reconstitution after alpha-beta-depleted transplantation in children. As it was prepared, the TCRbeta library received unique molecular identifiers. MiXCR, run by TCRdb on the PCR reads, gives a single entry per CDR3 protein. Of around 680,000 distinct CDR3 sequences listed, over 15% were seen once; the top ten hold 1.1%. Material: PBMCs from the stem cell graft donor, obtained from the stem cell graft. The source of these receptors is a human donor who donated a stem cell graft to a child with acute myeloid leukemia.

The chain combines TRBV20-1 with TRBJ2-2; D may be TRBD2 (6 bases). V lost 6 bases and J lost 5, with 16 bases in between. Germline V lookup: CDR1 DFQATT, CDR2 SNEGSKA (reference sequence). There are 14 residues in the CDR3. CDR3 in amino acids: CSALGGGGTGELFF. The CDR3, as DNA: TGCAGTGCGTTGGGGGGTGGGGGGACCGGGGAGCTGTTTTTT.

This clonotype has ten or more counts. The chain has TRBV5-6 and TRBJ2-5; the match to TRBD1 covers 9 bases. This CDR3 has 15 residues. Germline V gene sequence: CDR1 SGHDT, CDR2 YYEEEE. Trimming cost V 0 bases and J 7 bases; bases outside gene matches: 7. Here the CDR3 DNA reads TGTGCCAGCAGCTTGGGGACAGGGGCCCAGAGGACCCAGTACTTC. Translation: CASSLGTGAQRTQYF.

At least ten counts were recorded for this clonotype. The chain uses TRBV20-1 and TRBJ1-6, with D possibly TRBD1 on 6 matching bases. The germline CDR1 and CDR2 sequences are DFQATT and SNEGSKA (reference sequence). The CDR3 covers 13 residues. Trimming left V 4 bases short and J 7 bases short, with 11 bases between. CDR3 amino acids: CSANLGGNSPLHF. The CDR3 DNA reads as TGCAGTGCTAATTTGGGGGGCAATTCACCCCTCCACTTT.

This clonotype appeared a few times. The chain is built from TRBV15 and TRBJ1-5; D unresolved. V lost 5 bases to trimming and J lost 7 bases, with 21 bases between them. There are 16 residues in the CDR3. CDR1 and CDR2 from the germline V gene are LNHNV and YYDKDF (reference sequence). The CDR3 nucleotides read TGTGCCACCAGCTCGAAACATGCATCCGGGATACAGCCCCAGCATTTT. This gives the protein CATSSKHASGIQPQHF.

This clonotype was picked up many times. This chain joins TRBV6-2 or TRBV6-3 and TRBJ2-7, with TRBD2 as a possible D gene (5 bases). The CDR3 contains 16 residues. From germline, CDR1 is MNHEY and CDR2 SVGEGT. Between the trimmed V and J ends, which lost 6 bases and 5 bases, there was a span of 23 bases. The CDR3 DNA sequence: TGTGCCAGCAGCCCTCTGAAGGAGGATCTGGGGAACGAGCAGTACTTC. Translation gives CASSPLKEDLGNEQYF.

This clonotype was seen a handful of times. The rearrangement uses TRBV7-2 and TRBJ1-2; weak D call: TRBD1 (5 bases). CDR3 size: 14 residues. Trimming cost V 5 bases and J 6 bases, with 16 bases left between them. Germline CDR1 is SGHTA and CDR2 is FQGNSA. This CDR3 is CASSPGTVFNGYTF. CDR3 sequence (DNA): TGTGCCAGCAGCCCCGGGACTGTCTTCAATGGCTACACCTTC. Looking up the rest from reference TRBV7-2 and TRBJ1-2 gives the full variable domain: GAGVSQSPSNKVTEKGKDVELRCDPISGHTALYWYRQSLGQGLEFLIYFQGNSAPDKSGLPSDRFSAERTGGSVSTLTIQRTQQEDSAVYLCASSPGTVFNGYTFGSGTRLTVV.

This clonotype was seen a handful of times. The V gene is TRBV20-1, the J gene TRBJ2-5, with D possibly matching TRBD1 (6 bases). This CDR3 is built from 15 residues. The germline CDR1 and CDR2 sequences are DFQATT and SNEGSKA (reference sequence). V lost 0 bases and J lost 5, with 16 bases in between. Here the CDR3 DNA reads TGCAGTGCTAGAGACTGGGGGCAGGGGATGGAGACCCAGTACTTC. This codes for CSARDWGQGMETQYF.

A few counts support this clonotype. The chain carries TRBV4-3 and TRBJ1-5, with D uncertain. Trimming pared 3 bases from V and 3 bases from J, leaving 9 bases between. The CDR3 extends over 14 amino acids. The germline V gene encodes CDR1 LGHNA and CDR2 YSLEER. The CDR3 is CASSHQVNNQPQHF. DNA of the CDR3: TGCGCCAGCAGCCATCAGGTTAACAATCAGCCCCAGCATTTT.

The V call is TRBV6-1, the J call TRBJ2-3; 7 bases are a match to TRBD2. This CDR3 contains 14 residues. The germline V gene encodes CDR1 MNHNS and CDR2 SASEGT. Germline trimming cut 6 bases from V and 0 bases from J; bases unmatched to any gene: 3. CDR3 in amino acids: CASRLAVSTDTQYF. CDR3 sequence (DNA): TGTGCCAGCAGGCTAGCGGTTAGCACAGATACGCAGTATTTT.

This clonotype was detected a few times. The chain joins TRBV7-6 to TRBJ2-5; D perhaps matches TRBD2 (8 bases). CDR1 and CDR2 from the germline V gene are SGHVS and FNYEAQ. This CDR3 is 16 amino acids long. Trimming removed 5 bases at V and 2 bases at J, with 18 bases between. CDR3 in DNA: TGTGCCAGCAGCCCGGGGGGGACAGAGCTTCAAGAGACCCAGTACTTC. As protein: CASSPGGTELQETQYF.

A few counts support this clonotype. The V call is TRBV7-9, the J call TRBJ2-4, with TRBD1 as a possible D gene (5 bases). V was pared by 5 bases and J by 2 bases, with 13 bases between. The V gene's germline CDR1 is SEHNR and CDR2 FQNEAQ (reference sequence). This CDR3 contains 15 residues. The CDR3: CASSLNWGTKNIQYF. The CDR3 DNA sequence: TGTGCCAGCAGCCTCAACTGGGGCACCAAAAACATTCAGTACTTC.

This clonotype was recorded a few times. The chain links TRBV5-4 to TRBJ1-2; D may be TRBD1 (5 bases). The V end lost 0 bases, the J end lost 2 bases, and 17 bases lay between the germline ends. Germline V gene lookup returns CDR1 SGHNT and CDR2 YYREEE (reference sequence). The CDR3 runs 17 residues. The CDR3 loop is CASSLGQQGSRNYGYTF. The CDR3 DNA follows: TGTGCCAGCAGCTTGGGACAGCAAGGGAGCAGGAACTATGGCTACACCTTC.

This clonotype was counted a few times. The CDR3 sequence is CAWTGQGGYEKLFF. In nucleotides, the CDR3 is TGTGCCTGGACTGGACAGGGGGGATATGAAAAACTGTTTTTT. The chain is built from TRBV30 and TRBJ1-4; 10 bases map to TRBD1. CDR1 GTSNPN and CDR2 SVGIG come from the germline V gene (reference sequence). The V gene end was trimmed by 4 bases and the J gene end by 6 bases; junction bases not matched to a gene: 5. The CDR3 runs 14 residues.

This chain links TRBV7-9 with TRBJ1-1; D is unresolved. This CDR3 has 13 residues. The V gene lost 6 bases and the J gene lost 0 bases, with 8 bases spanning the gap. CDR1 is SEHNR, CDR2 FQNEAQ, per germline (reference sequence). CDR3 residues: CASRMVVNTEAFF. The CDR3 nucleotides read TGTGCCAGCAGGATGGTGGTGAACACTGAAGCTTTCTTT.

This clonotype was counted at least ten times. The chain links TRBV27 to TRBJ2-7; D assignment may be TRBD1 or TRBD2 (5 bases each). This CDR3 has 16 amino acids. The germline V and J ends were trimmed by 6 bases and 2 bases, with 20 bases remaining between them. The germline gives CDR1 MNHEY, CDR2 SMNVEV (reference sequence). The CDR3 loop is CASSLSGTGTPYEQYF. The CDR3 region has the DNA TGTGCCAGCAGCCTGTCAGGCACGGGGACCCCCTACGAGCAGTACTTC.

This chain uses TRBV10-3 with TRBJ2-3; 10 bases map to TRBD1. V was clipped by 5 bases and J by 6 bases; unmatched bases: 8. This CDR3 is built from 15 residues. From germline, CDR1 is ENHRY and CDR2 SYGVKD. As DNA, the CDR3 is TGTGCCATCAGTCCCGGGACAGGGGAGTCGGATACGCAGTATTTT. It is translated as CAISPGTGESDTQYF.

In this sample, this clonotype turned up many times. The chain employs TRBV7-6 and TRBJ2-3; no clear D gene. V lost 5 bases and J lost 2, with 17 bases in between. This CDR3 has 16 residues. CDR1 is SGHVS and CDR2 is FNYEAQ in the germline V gene. The CDR3, as DNA: TGTGCCAGCAGCCCTTGGATGAAGGGATACACAGATACGCAGTATTTT. It yields the protein CASSPWMKGYTDTQYF.

This chain joins TRBV5-6 and TRBJ2-1; 7 nucleotides agree with TRBD2. V lost 2 bases and J lost 0; bases outside the gene matches: 5. Germline values: CDR1 SGHDT, CDR2 YYEEEE. This CDR3 has 16 residues. The CDR3 DNA reads TGTGCCAGCAGCTTCAAAGCGGGGCGCTCCTACAATGAGCAGTTCTTC. Translated: CASSFKAGRSYNEQFF.

This clonotype was seen at least ten times. This chain connects TRBV24-1 to TRBJ2-1; 9 bases map to TRBD2. The germline V gene has CDR1 KGHDR and CDR2 SFDVKD. Losses at the gene ends were 5 bases for V and 4 bases for J; bases not matched to a gene: 5. The CDR3 contains 15 residues. In nucleotides, the CDR3 is TGTGCCACCAGTGGCCTAGCGGGACCTTACAATGAGCAGTTCTTC. It yields the protein CATSGLAGPYNEQFF.

The chain links TRBV18 to TRBJ2-7; 7 nucleotides line up with TRBD1. CDR1 and CDR2 from the germline V gene are KGHSH and LQKENI. The CDR3 extends over 14 amino acids. Germline trimming cut 3 bases from V and 4 bases from J; bases unmatched to any gene: 6. This CDR3 is CASSPRDSRYEQYV. The CDR3, as DNA: TGTGCCAGCTCACCTCGGGACAGTCGATACGAGCAGTACGTC.

V is TRBV20-1 and J is TRBJ2-5, with 8 bases fitting TRBD2. V lost 7 bases and J lost 4; bases outside the gene matches: 11. Germline V gene data show CDR1 as DFQATT and CDR2 as SNEGSKA (reference sequence). CDR3 length: 14 amino acids. The DNA of the CDR3 is TGCAGTGTTCCCTTTCCGGGACTAGGAGAGACCCAGTACTTC. This gives the protein CSVPFPGLGETQYF.

CDR3 in DNA: TGTGCCAGCAGCTTAGCGGCGGCGGGGAGGACCTACGAGCAGTACTTC. Translating gives CASSLAAAGRTYEQYF. The chain uses TRBV7-2 and TRBJ2-7, with D possibly TRBD2 on 6 matching bases. The CDR3 has 16 amino acids. Germline values: CDR1 SGHTA, CDR2 FQGNSA. The V gene lost 0 bases and the J gene lost 2 bases, with 14 bases spanning the gap.

This clonotype was picked up many times. The genes are TRBV11-2 and TRBJ1-3, with D tentatively TRBD1 (6 bases). The germline CDR1 and CDR2 sequences are SGHAT and FQNNGV. V was cut by 0 bases and J by 2 bases, with 14 bases left in between. CDR3 length equals 17 residues. Here the CDR3 DNA reads TGTGCCAGCAGCTTAGATTGGGGGGGCCGTCCTGGAAACACCATATATTTT. The encoded protein is CASSLDWGGRPGNTIYF.